This TCR beta chain comes out of a study of shared clonotypes between healthy human individuals. The naive CD8 population came from CD45RO-negative cells selected for CCR7, without terminally differentiated effector memory CD45RA+ cells. V lost 4 bases and J lost 4, with 19 bases in between. The CDR3 contains 16 residues. The V gene's germline CDR1 is SGHNT and CDR2 YYREEE (reference sequence). Regarding the study as a whole: When naive CD4 clonotypes were compared across a few donors, 4% to 6.5% were shared.

DNA at 200 ng, some 31,000 T cell genomes, went into sorted-subset replicate PCRs. In the original analysis: ImmunoSEQ output lacked quality scores and full-length reads, limiting matched filtering. Measured with immunoSEQ multiplex PCR; TCRdb has only the in-frame clones, and not every one. Clone size and the V and J calls come from that table; the DNA yielded D and trimming. The sample records fewer than 800,000 clones, about 91% being singletons. Comment on this clone: Its antigen is currently unknown.

The chain employs TRBV5-4 and TRBJ2-3; D possibly corresponds to TRBD2 (7 bases). The clonotype originates from a man in his thirties or forties in good health. The sequencing input was naive CD8+ T cells sorted from blood. This CDR3 is CASSQNREGGSDTQYF. CDR3 sequence (DNA): TGTGCCAGCAGCCAGAACAGGGAGGGAGGTTCAGATACGCAGTATTTT. Variable domain in full (rest from reference TRBV5-4 and TRBJ2-3): ETGVTQSPTHLIKTRGQQVTLRCSSQSGHNTVSWYQQALGQGPQFIFQYYREEENGRGNFPPRFSGLQFPNYSSELNVNALELDDSALYLCASSQNREGGSDTQYFGPGTRLTVL.